The sequence of this T cell receptor beta chain was determined in a study of shared clonotypes between healthy human individuals. Study context: A couple of women and a few men aged 18 to 49 served as donors. Three CD4 naive, three CD4 memory, two CD8 naive and one CD8 memory plate were used per donor. Whole-study results and caveats: A handful of donors showed sharing of approximately 5% of naive CD4 clonotypes.

In its sample, this clone was seen once. Its specificity is not known. Authors' methods: ImmunoSEQ junction-only sequences lacked quality scores, so their filtering differed. Profiled with immunoSEQ multiplex PCR; TCRdb holds only in-frame clones, not every one. The V and J calls and clone size come from that table; D and trimming were worked out from the DNA. The sample lists roughly 680,000 clones, roughly two thirds seen once, with less than 2% in the top ten. Germline assignment: CDR1 MGHRA and CDR2 YSYEKL. The CDR3 covers 15 residues. Trimming shortened V by 6 bases and J by 2 bases, and 17 bases separated the two germline ends.

Input material: memory CD4+ T cells sorted from blood. The subset was: CD45RA-negative fraction. The origin of this receptor is a woman under 40 in good health. The gene calls are TRBV4-1 and TRBJ2-7; D not resolved. As DNA, the CDR3 is TGCGCCAGCAGACTAAGGACGGACGTTCCCTACGAGCAGTACTTC. This encodes CASRLRTDVPYEQYF.